This T cell receptor beta chain was recorded in a study of shared clonotypes between healthy human individuals. This clone was counted a few times. Trimming removed 5 bases at V and 1 base at J, with 15 bases between. This CDR3 contains 16 residues. Germline CDR1 reads SEHNR; CDR2 reads FQNEAQ (reference sequence). Several immunoSEQ plates held equal portions of the genomic DNA taken from each subset. Among the unsorted PBMC samples, replicate PCRs used about 310 ng DNA, 30,000 to 35,000 T cell genomes. The sequencing of unsorted PBMC DNA took place on ten immunoSEQ deep assay plates. The protocol was immunoSEQ multiplex PCR, while the TCRdb copy is restricted to in-frame clones and leaves out a portion. The table records about 520,000 clones, 60% to 80% of them present only once.

The sample taken for sequencing was PBMCs. This chain links TRBV7-9 with TRBJ1-5, with D unresolved. The TCR originated in a woman aged 40 to 50 in good health. Some clones in this sample may be carry-over from other donors' samples. Here the CDR3 DNA reads TGTGCCAGCAGCCCCAGCGTTGGGATGAGCAATCAGCCCCAGCATTTT. Amino acids: CASSPSVGMSNQPQHF. The full variable domain, completed using reference TRBV7-9 and TRBJ1-5, is DTGVSQNPRHKITKRGQNVTFRCDPISEHNRLYWYRQTLGQGPEFLTYFQNEAQLEKSRLLSDRFSAERPKGSFSTLEIQRTEQGDSAMYLCASSPSVGMSNQPQHFGDGTRLSIL.